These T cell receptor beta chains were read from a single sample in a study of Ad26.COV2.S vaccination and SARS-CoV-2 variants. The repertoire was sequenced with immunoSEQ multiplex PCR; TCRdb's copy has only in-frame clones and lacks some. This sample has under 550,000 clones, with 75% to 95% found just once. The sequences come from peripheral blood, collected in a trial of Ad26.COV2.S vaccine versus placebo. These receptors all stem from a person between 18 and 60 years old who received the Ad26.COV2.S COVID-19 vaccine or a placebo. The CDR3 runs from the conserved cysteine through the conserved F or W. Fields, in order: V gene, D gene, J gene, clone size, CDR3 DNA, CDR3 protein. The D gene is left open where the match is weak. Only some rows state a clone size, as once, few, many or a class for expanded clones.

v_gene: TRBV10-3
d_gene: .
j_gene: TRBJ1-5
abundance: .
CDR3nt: TGTGCCATCCGCCCGCCAGCTAGCAATCAGCCCCAGCATTTT
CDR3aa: CAIRPPASNQPQHF

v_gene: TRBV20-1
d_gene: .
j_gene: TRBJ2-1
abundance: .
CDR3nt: TGCAGTGCTAGTCTCCGCCGTAGCTCCTACAATGAGCAGTTCTTC
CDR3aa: CSASLRRSSYNEQFF

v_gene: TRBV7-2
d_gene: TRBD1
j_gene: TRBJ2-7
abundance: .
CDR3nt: TGTGCCAGCAGCTTAAGACAGGGGGTTTCCTACGAGCAGTACTTC
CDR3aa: CASSLRQGVSYEQYF

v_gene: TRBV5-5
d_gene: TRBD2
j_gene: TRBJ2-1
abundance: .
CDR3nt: TGTGCCAGCAGCTTGGCGGTAGGGTTTAGCGGGAGGCTCGATGAGCAGTTCTTC
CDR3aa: CASSLAVGFSGRLDEQFF

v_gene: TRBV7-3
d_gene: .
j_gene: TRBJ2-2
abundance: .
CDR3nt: TGTGCCAGCAGCAAATCAGGGGATCCCCCCGGGGAGCTGTTTTTT
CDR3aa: CASSKSGDPPGELFF

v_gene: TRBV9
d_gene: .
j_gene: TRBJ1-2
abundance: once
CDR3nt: TGTGCCAGCAGCGCCCCCGGGCGGATAAACTATGGCTACACCTTC
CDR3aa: CASSAPGRINYGYTF

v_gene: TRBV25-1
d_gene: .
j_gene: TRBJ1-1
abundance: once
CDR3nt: TGTGCCAGCAGTGCTGGTATGAGGACTGAAGCTTTCTTT
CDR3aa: CASSAGMRTEAFF

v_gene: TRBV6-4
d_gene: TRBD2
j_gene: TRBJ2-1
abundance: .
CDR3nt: TGTGCCAGCAGTGACTCGAATCCCGGTCTAGCGGGGTACAATGAGCAGTTCTTC
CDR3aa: CASSDSNPGLAGYNEQFF

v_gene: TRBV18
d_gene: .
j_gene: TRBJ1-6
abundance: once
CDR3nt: TGTGCCAGCTCACCGCTCCAGGACCCCAATTCACCCCTCCACTTT
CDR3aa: CASSPLQDPNSPLHF

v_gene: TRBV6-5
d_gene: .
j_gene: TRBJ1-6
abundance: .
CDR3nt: TGTGCCAGCAGTTACTCGGAAAATTCACCCCTCCACTTT
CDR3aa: CASSYSENSPLHF

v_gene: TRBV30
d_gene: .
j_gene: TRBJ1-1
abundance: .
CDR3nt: TGTGCCTGGAGGTTTGGGACCCATGGATCATCAGCTTTCTTT
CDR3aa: CAWRFGTHGSSAFF

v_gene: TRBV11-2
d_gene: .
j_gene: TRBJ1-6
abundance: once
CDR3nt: TGTGCCAGCAGCTTAGCTAGAGTGGGCCCTTATTCACCCCTCCACTTT
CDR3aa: CASSLARVGPYSPLHF

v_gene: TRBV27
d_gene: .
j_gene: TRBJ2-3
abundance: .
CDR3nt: TGTGCCAGCAGAATACAGGGCGCAGATACGCAGTATTTT
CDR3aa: CASRIQGADTQYF

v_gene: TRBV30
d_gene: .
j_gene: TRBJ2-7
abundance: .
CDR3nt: TGTGCCTGGAGTGTAATCGGGCTCGAGATCTCCTCCTACGAGCAGTACTTC
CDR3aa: CAWSVIGLEISSYEQYF

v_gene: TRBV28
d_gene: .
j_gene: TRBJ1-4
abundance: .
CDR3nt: TGTGCCAGCAGTGCCTCAGGGCAAACTAATGAAAAACTGTTTTTT
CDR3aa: CASSASGQTNEKLFF

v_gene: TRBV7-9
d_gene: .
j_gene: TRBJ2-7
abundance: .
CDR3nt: TGTGCCAGCAGCTTAGCGTGGGACGTGGCCAACGAGCAGTACTTC
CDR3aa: CASSLAWDVANEQYF

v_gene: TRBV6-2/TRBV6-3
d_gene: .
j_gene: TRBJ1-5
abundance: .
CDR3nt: TGTGCCAGCAGTTACGGCGATCAGCCCCAGCATTTT
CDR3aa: CASSYGDQPQHF

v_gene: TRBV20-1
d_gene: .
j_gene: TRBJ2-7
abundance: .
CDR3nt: TGCAGTGCTAGTGAAGGCGGGGACTACGAGCAGTACTTC
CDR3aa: CSASEGGDYEQYF

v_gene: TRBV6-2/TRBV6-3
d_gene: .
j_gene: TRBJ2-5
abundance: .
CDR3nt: TGTGCCAGCAGCCCAAGCCCCTTCTGGGGAGTTGGCGAGACCCAGTACTTC
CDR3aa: CASSPSPFWGVGETQYF

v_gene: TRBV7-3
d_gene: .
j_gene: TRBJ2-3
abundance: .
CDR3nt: TGTGCCAGCAGCAAAAGGGGGCGCGGGGCCGCTGTATTTTCTAGCACAGATACGCAGTATTTT
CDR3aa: CASSKRGRGAAVFSSTDTQYF

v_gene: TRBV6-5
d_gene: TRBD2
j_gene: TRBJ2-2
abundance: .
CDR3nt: TGTGCCAGCAGCCGCGGGGGTACCGGGGAGCTGTTTTTT
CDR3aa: CASSRGGTGELFF

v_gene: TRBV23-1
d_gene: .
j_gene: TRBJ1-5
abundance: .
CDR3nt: TGCGCCAACCGTTCTGGCAATCAGCCCCAGCATTTT
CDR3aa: CANRSGNQPQHF

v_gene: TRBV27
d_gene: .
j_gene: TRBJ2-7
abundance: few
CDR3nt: TGTGCCAGCTCGGCGGCAGGAACTTCGTACGAGCAGTACTTC
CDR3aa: CASSAAGTSYEQYF

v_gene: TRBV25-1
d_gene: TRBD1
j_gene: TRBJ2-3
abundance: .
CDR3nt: TGTGCCAGCAGTTTAACTTCCGGGACAGGTGTATATTTT
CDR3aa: CASSLTSGTGVYF

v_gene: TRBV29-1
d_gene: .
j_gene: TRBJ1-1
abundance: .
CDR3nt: TGCAGCGTGGGCGGGGGGCGTCGCGCTGAAGCTTTCTTT
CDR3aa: CSVGGGRRAEAFF

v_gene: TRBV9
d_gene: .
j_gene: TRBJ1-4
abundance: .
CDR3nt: TGTGCCAGCAGCGTAGATCCGCTGGGAGGTCGAGAAAAACTGTTTTTT
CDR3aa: CASSVDPLGGREKLFF

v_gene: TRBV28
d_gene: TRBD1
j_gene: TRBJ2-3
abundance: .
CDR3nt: TGTGCCAGCAGAACCTCCCTGGGACAGGGGGCATATACGCAGTATTTT
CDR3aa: CASRTSLGQGAYTQYF

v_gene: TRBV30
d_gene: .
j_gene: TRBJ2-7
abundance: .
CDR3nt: TGTGCCTGGAACTCCCCGCTTAGCGGTGGGTACGAGCAGTACTTC
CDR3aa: CAWNSPLSGGYEQYF

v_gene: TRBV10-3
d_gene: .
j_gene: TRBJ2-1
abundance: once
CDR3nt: TGTGCCATCAAAGCCCCTACTCAGTACGATGAGCAGTTCTTC
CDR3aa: CAIKAPTQYDEQFF

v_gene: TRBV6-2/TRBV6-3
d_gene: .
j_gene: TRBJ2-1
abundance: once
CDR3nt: TGTGCCAGCAGCCTACTAACTCCAGGGAATGAGCAGTTCTTC
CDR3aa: CASSLLTPGNEQFF

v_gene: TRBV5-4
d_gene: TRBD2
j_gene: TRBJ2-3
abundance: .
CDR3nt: TGTGCCAGCAGCTTGCCCGGACTAGCGGGAGGGGGTGGCACAGATACGCAGTATTTT
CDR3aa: CASSLPGLAGGGGTDTQYF

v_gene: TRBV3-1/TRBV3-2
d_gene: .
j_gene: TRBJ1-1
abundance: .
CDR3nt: TGTGCCAGCAGCCATAAGGCGGACACTGAAGCTTTCTTT
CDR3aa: CASSHKADTEAFF

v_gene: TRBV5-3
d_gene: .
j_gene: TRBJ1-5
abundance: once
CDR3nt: TGTGCCAGAAGCTTGTCTGCCGGACACCCGGTGTTCAATCAGCCCCAGCATTTT
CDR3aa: CARSLSAGHPVFNQPQHF

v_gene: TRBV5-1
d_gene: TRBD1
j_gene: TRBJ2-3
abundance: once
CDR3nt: TGCGCCAGCAGCTTGGACCCCGACAGGGGGCTTACAGATACGCAGTATTTT
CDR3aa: CASSLDPDRGLTDTQYF

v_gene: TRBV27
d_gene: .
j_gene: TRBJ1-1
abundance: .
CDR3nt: TGTGCCAGCAGTTTTTTGTCACAGGGCCCCCTGGGACCTGAAGCTTTCTTT
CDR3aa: CASSFLSQGPLGPEAFF

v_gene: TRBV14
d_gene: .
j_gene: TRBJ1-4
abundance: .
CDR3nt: TGTGCCAGCAGCCAGATTCTGGACAGCCTTAATGAAAAACTGTTTTTT
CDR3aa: CASSQILDSLNEKLFF

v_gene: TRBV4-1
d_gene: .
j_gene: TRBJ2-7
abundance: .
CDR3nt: TGCGCCAGCAGCCAAGGAGTGGCTTACGAGCAGTACTTC
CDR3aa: CASSQGVAYEQYF

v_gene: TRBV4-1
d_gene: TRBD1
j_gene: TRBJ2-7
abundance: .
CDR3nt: TGCGCCAGCAGCCGGGACAGGGGCGGAGAGCAGTACTTC
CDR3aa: CASSRDRGGEQYF

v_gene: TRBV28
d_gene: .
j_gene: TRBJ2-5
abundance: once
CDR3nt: TGTGCCAGCAGTAGCGCCCAAGAGACCCAGTACTTC
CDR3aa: CASSSAQETQYF

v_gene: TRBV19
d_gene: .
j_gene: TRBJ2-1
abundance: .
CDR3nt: TGTGCCAGTAGTGTATGGGAGCCTGGTAGCTATGAGCAGTTCTTC
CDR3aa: CASSVWEPGSYEQFF

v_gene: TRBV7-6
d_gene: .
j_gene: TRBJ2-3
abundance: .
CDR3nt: TGTGCCAGCACCGCCCTGGGGGGACGGGGAGATACGCAGTATTTT
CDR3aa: CASTALGGRGDTQYF

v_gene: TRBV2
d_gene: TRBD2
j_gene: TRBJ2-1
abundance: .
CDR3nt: TGTGCCAGCAGGGCCTCTAGCGGGAGGGCCAGGTACAATGAGCAGTTCTTC
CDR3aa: CASRASSGRARYNEQFF

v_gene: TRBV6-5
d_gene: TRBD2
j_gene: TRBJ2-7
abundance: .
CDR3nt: TGTGCCAGCAGTTTTAGCGGGGGATCCTACGAGCAGTACTTC
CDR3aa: CASSFSGGSYEQYF

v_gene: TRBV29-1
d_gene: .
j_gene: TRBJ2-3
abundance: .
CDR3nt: TGCAGCGTTGTTTGGGCAGGGGACGCCACAGATACGCAGTATTTT
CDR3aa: CSVVWAGDATDTQYF

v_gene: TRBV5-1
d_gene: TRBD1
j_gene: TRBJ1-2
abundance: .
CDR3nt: TGCGCCAGCAGCTTAGACAGGGACTATGGCTACACCTTC
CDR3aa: CASSLDRDYGYTF

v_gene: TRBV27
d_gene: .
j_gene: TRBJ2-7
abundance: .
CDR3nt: TGTGCCAGCAGCCTCGGGGCAACCTACGAGCAGTACTTC
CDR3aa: CASSLGATYEQYF

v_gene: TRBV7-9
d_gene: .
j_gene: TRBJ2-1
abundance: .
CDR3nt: TGTGCCAGCAGCTTAGGTGTGGTCCCCTCCTACAATGAGCAGTTCTTC
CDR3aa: CASSLGVVPSYNEQFF